The clone carrying this T cell receptor beta chain has at least ten counts. These data belong to a study of CD8 T cells in ankylosing spondylitis. TCRdb processed the 5' RACE reads anew with MiXCR; each CDR3 protein has one entry. The data contain 150,000 to 200,000 distinct CDR3 sequences, 15% to 20% of them singletons. CDR3 length: 12 residues. Germline loops: CDR1 LGHDT, CDR2 YNNKEL (reference sequence). V shed 4 bases and J shed 8 bases, with 9 bases lying between them. The V and J genes are TRBV3-1 and TRBJ2-1; no clear D. This clonotype originated in a male donor between 5 and 29 years old with ankylosing spondylitis or in good health (not recorded which). The sequencing input was blood, either unsorted or a sorted T cell fraction (not recorded which). CDR3 loop: CASSRLEDEQFF. The CDR3 nucleotides are TGTGCCAGCAGCCGTTTAGAGGATGAGCAGTTCTTC.